Listed here are 31 T cell receptor beta chains from one sample, sequenced in a study of blood T cells in healthy people across ages. A second PCR, run for roughly 7 to 11 cycles, used a sample-barcoded 5' primer plus a J-beta primer mix. TCRdb re-derived calls from the 5' RACE reads in MiXCR, one entry per CDR3 protein. The sample carries 800,000 to 950,000 distinct CDR3 sequences, approximately 32% recorded once. This sample was also put to use in a study of T cells of mothers and their children.

The sample was blood. These receptors all stem from a woman aged 40 to 50 in good health.

This clonotype was observed a few times. CDR3 in amino acids: CASGGLENTEAFF. In DNA form, the CDR3 reads TGTGCCAGCGGGGGCCTGGAAAACACTGAAGCTTTCTTT. The chain links TRBV2 to TRBJ1-1; a possible D gene is TRBD1 (6 bases). The CDR3 runs to 13 residues. The ends were cut back, 8 bases at V and 2 bases at J, with 12 bases in the middle. The V gene's germline CDR1 is SNHLY and CDR2 FYNNEI. Complete variable domain (other parts from reference TRBV2 and TRBJ1-1): EPEVTQTPSHQVTQMGQEVILRCVPISNHLYFYWYRQILGQKVEFLVSFYNNEISEKSEIFDDQFSVERPDGSNFTLKIRSTKLEDSAMYFCASGGLENTEAFFGQGTRLTVV.

This clonotype has ten or more counts. The junction and the germline gene differ at one end; a read error may be behind it. The chain employs TRBV12-3 or TRBV12-4 and TRBJ2-7; D is unclear. The CDR3 extends over 13 amino acids. The CDR3 region has the DNA TGTGCCAGCAGCTTAGGGCAGTCCTACGAGCAGTACTTC. Its protein product is CASSLGQSYEQYF.

In this sample, this clonotype turned up a few times. The J gene is TRBJ1-2, the V gene TRBV9; the D gene is possibly TRBD1 (5 bases). Germline assignment: CDR1 SGDLS and CDR2 YYNGEE. This CDR3 has 14 amino acids. The ends were cut back, 4 bases at V and 6 bases at J, with 16 bases in the middle. The CDR3 DNA is TGTGCCAGCAGCCCCCCAACGGGAGGGGATGGCTACACCTTC. It codes for CASSPPTGGDGYTF.

This rearrangement joins TRBV12-3 or TRBV12-4 to TRBJ2-5; TRBD1 matches 9 bases. The V segment lost 6 bases and the J segment 2 bases; nucleotides outside the gene matches: 10. The length of the CDR3 is 16 residues. The CDR3 loop reads CASSTDTTGGQETQYF. The CDR3 DNA reads as TGTGCCAGCAGCACTGACACGACAGGGGGGCAAGAGACCCAGTACTTC.

With regard to this clonotype: This could be a read error, since a much larger clone is one nucleotide away. The chain uses TRBV6-6 and TRBJ2-7, with a weak D call TRBD1 (5 bases). The J call may be incorrect, as the DNA end agrees better with TRBJ2-4. The CDR3 has 13 amino acids. Germline loops: CDR1 MNHNY, CDR2 SVGAGI (reference sequence). The chain's CDR3 is CVSLLPEGDIQYF. CDR3 bases: TGTGTCAGCTTGCTTCCAGAAGGGGACATTCAGTACTTC.

The chain recombines TRBV12-3 or TRBV12-4 with TRBJ2-1, with 7 positions matching TRBD2. There are 20 residues in the CDR3. The V gene end was trimmed by 4 bases and the J gene end by 1 base; junction bases not matched to a gene: 19. In nucleotides, the CDR3 is TGTGCCAGCAGTTCGTCCCTCATTCAGCGGGACCGGCCTTCCTACAATGAGCAGTTCTTC. This gives the protein CASSSSLIQRDRPSYNEQFF.

This clonotype was found many times. CDR3 coding DNA: TGTGCCATCAGCCTCGGGTCAGGGGCCCTTCGAGAGACCCAGTACTTC. Translation gives CAISLGSGALRETQYF. The V and J genes are TRBV10-3 and TRBJ2-5, with D perhaps matching TRBD1 (6 bases). V shed 6 bases and J shed 4 bases, with 21 bases lying between them. Germline lookup yields CDR1 ENHRY and CDR2 SYGVKD. The CDR3 totals 16 residues.

The sample holds a few counts of this clonotype. V gene TRBV12-3 or TRBV12-4 combines with J gene TRBJ1-2, with no clear D. V lost 4 bases and J 8 bases, leaving 14 bases between the germline ends. The CDR3 is 13 residues long. DNA for the CDR3: TGTGCCAGCAGTTCCCAGCAACTTGGCGGCTACACCTTC. As protein: CASSSQQLGGYTF.

This clonotype was detected many times. This chain connects TRBV19 to TRBJ2-1, with D possibly being TRBD1 (5 bases). V dropped 3 bases and J dropped 4 bases, with 13 bases sitting between them. The CDR3 has 15 residues. Germline V gene sequence: CDR1 LNHDA, CDR2 SQIVND (reference sequence). CDR3 DNA sequence: TGTGCCAGTAGTATGGTGGCAGGGCCATACAATGAGCAGTTCTTC. Translating gives CASSMVAGPYNEQFF.

The V and J genes are TRBV13 and TRBJ1-1; possibly TRBD1 for D (5 bases). Trimming took 4 bases from V and 1 from J, leaving 16 bases between them. Per germline, CDR1 PRHDT and CDR2 FYEKMQ (reference sequence). This CDR3 spans 16 amino acids. CDR3 nucleotides: TGTGCCAGCAGCTCCCCCAGGGTCGGGACGAACACTGAAGCTTTCTTT. As protein: CASSSPRVGTNTEAFF.

This clonotype has more than one count but fewer than ten. This chain links TRBV3-1 with TRBJ2-5; D is perhaps TRBD2 (6 bases). The germline V and J ends were trimmed by 2 bases and 0 bases, with 7 bases remaining between them. Germline V CDR1 and CDR2: LGHDT, YNNKEL (reference sequence). The CDR3 sequence is 14 residues long. CDR3 in DNA: TGTGCCAGCAGCCAACTAGCGTACCAAGAGACCCAGTACTTC. Amino acid sequence: CASSQLAYQETQYF.

This clonotype was counted once. A read error may produce the germline difference seen at one junction end. The chain links TRBV7-2 to TRBJ2-1; D might be TRBD1 or TRBD2, each matching 5 bases. The CDR3 is 13 residues long. Germline-derived CDR1 and CDR2 are SGHTA and FQGNSA. The CDR3 is CAGRDVANYEQFF. In nucleotides, the CDR3 is TGTGCCGGCAGGGACGTTGCGAACTACGAGCAGTTCTTC.

This clonotype was seen many times. V usage is TRBV10-3 and J usage is TRBJ2-3; a weak D match, TRBD2 (5 bases). Germline V lookup: CDR1 ENHRY, CDR2 SYGVKD. With 10 bases removed from V and 9 bases from J, the gap between germline ends came to 20 bases. This CDR3 is built from 13 residues. CDR3 coding DNA: TGTGCCACCCGGACGGACTCTCCCGTCACGCAGTATTTT. It encodes CATRTDSPVTQYF.

This clonotype has just a few counts. The chain uses TRBV11-2 and TRBJ1-2; D uncertain. Looked up from germline, CDR1 is SGHAT and CDR2 is FQNNGV. Between the trimmed V and J ends, which lost 0 bases and 10 bases, there was a span of 12 bases. CDR3 size: 13 residues. DNA of the CDR3: TGTGCCAGCAGCTTAGAAAGAACGGGATACTACACCTTC. Its translation is CASSLERTGYYTF. Drawing the rest from reference TRBV11-2 and TRBJ1-2, the complete variable domain is EAGVAQSPRYKIIEKRQSVAFWCNPISGHATLYWYQQILGQGPKLLIQFQNNGVVDDSQLPKDRFSAERLKGVDSTLKIQPAKLEDSAVYLCASSLERTGYYTFGSGTRLTVV.

The chain has TRBV5-6 and TRBJ1-2; tentative D call: TRBD1 (5 bases). CDR1 SGHDT and CDR2 YYEEEE come from the germline V gene. This CDR3 comprises 15 residues. V shed 0 bases and J shed 4 bases, with 13 bases lying between them. The CDR3 sequence is CASSLAIEGAYGYTF. Here the CDR3 DNA reads TGTGCCAGCAGCTTGGCTATAGAAGGGGCCTATGGCTACACCTTC.

In this sample, this clonotype turned up a few times. The J gene is TRBJ1-5, the V gene TRBV21-1; the D call of TRBD1 is as the table states it, not checked on the DNA. TRBV21-1 is deemed a pseudogene. CDR3 size: 19 residues. This CDR3 reads CASSRAQGDRGYANQPQHF. CDR3 sequence (DNA): TGTGCCAGCAGCAGAGCACAAGGGGACAGGGGTTATGCCAATCAGCCCCAGCATTTT.

The chain has TRBV10-3 and TRBJ2-1; D may be TRBD2 (5 bases). The V end was cut by 4 bases, the J end by 0 bases, with 7 bases between. CDR1 and CDR2 (germline): ENHRY, SYGVKD. The CDR3 extends over 14 amino acids. CDR3 loop: CAISVASSYNEQFF. CDR3 nucleotide sequence: TGTGCCATCAGTGTAGCGAGCTCCTACAATGAGCAGTTCTTC.

This clonotype showed up many times. The chain has TRBV4-3 and TRBJ2-7, with a tentative D call TRBD2 (5 bases). The CDR3 runs to 16 residues. V was pared by 0 bases and J by 4 bases, with 16 bases between. CDR1 and CDR2 (germline): LGHNA, YSLEER. The CDR3 sequence is CASSQDSRLALYEQYF. The CDR3 bases are TGCGCCAGCAGCCAAGATAGTAGGCTAGCTCTGTACGAGCAGTACTTC.

This clonotype was found a few times. The chain links TRBV12-3 or TRBV12-4 to TRBJ1-5, with TRBD1 identical over 7 bases. The CDR3 runs 14 residues. The V gene end was trimmed by 3 bases and the J gene end by 5 bases; junction bases not matched to a gene: 4. The CDR3 is CASSFRGSDQPQHF. The CDR3 DNA is TGTGCCAGCAGTTTCAGGGGGAGCGATCAGCCCCAGCATTTT.

There are many counts of this clonotype. The chain combines TRBV5-1 with TRBJ1-4; D is unclear. In germline, CDR1 is SGHRS, CDR2 YFSETQ. The CDR3 contains 13 residues. V lost 4 bases and J lost 4, with 8 bases in between. CDR3 residues: CASSRQHNEKLFF. The DNA of the CDR3 is TGCGCCAGCAGCAGGCAGCATAATGAAAAACTGTTTTTT.

This clonotype was seen ten or more times. The chain uses TRBV12-3 or TRBV12-4 and TRBJ2-3; no clear D gene. CDR3 length: 15 amino acids. V was cut by 3 bases and J by 3 bases, with 13 bases left in between. CDR3 protein: CASSFGQLPTDTQYF. As DNA, the CDR3 is TGTGCCAGCAGTTTCGGGCAACTTCCTACAGATACGCAGTATTTT.

This clonotype appeared many times. The chain links TRBV30 to TRBJ1-5; 8 bases map to TRBD1. V shed 3 bases and J 7 bases; nucleotides not matched to a gene: 8. This CDR3 has 14 residues. The germline gives CDR1 GTSNPN, CDR2 SVGIG (reference sequence). CDR3 bases: TGTGCCTGGAGAGGACAGGGTGGGATCCAGCCCCAGCATTTT. Protein: CAWRGQGGIQPQHF.

Worth noting for this clonotype: One junction end disagrees with the germline gene, perhaps due to a read error. The CDR3 sequence: CVSSWTASITGELFF. For the CDR3, the DNA is TGTGTCAGCAGCTGGACAGCCTCGATCACCGGGGAGCTGTTTTTT. This chain links TRBV7-2 with TRBJ2-2, with D possibly being TRBD1 (6 bases). This CDR3 is built from 15 residues. Germline V gives CDR1 SGHTA, CDR2 FQGNSA.

This chain connects TRBV20-1 to TRBJ2-1; the match to TRBD2 covers 12 bases. The V gene end was trimmed by 4 bases and the J gene end by 6 bases; junction bases not matched to a gene: 13. Germline CDR1 and CDR2: DFQATT and SNEGSKA (reference sequence). This CDR3 is 17 amino acids long. The CDR3 DNA is TGCAGTGCTACGGGACTAGCGGGCTGGGGGGTCGGCAATGAGCAGTTCTTC. Protein: CSATGLAGWGVGNEQFF.

V usage is TRBV25-1 and J usage is TRBJ1-2; TRBD1 matches at 8 bases. The CDR3 has 15 residues. Germline V gene sequence: CDR1 MGHDK, CDR2 SYGVNS. Losses at the gene ends were 6 bases for V and 0 bases for J; bases not matched to a gene: 6. CDR3 sequence reads: CASRQTGDANYGYTF. The CDR3 bases are TGTGCCAGCAGACAGACAGGGGACGCTAACTATGGCTACACCTTC.

A remark on this clonotype: At one end the junction does not follow the germline gene, possibly because of a read error. CDR3 sequence reads: CASSGGTDFNRPQHF. The CDR3 bases are TGTGCCAGCAGTGGGGGGACAGACTTCAATCGGCCCCAGCATTTT. The chain carries TRBV12-3 or TRBV12-4 and TRBJ1-5; 7 bases are a match to TRBD1. The CDR3 has 15 amino acids.

This clonotype came up a few times. The V and J genes are TRBV7-2 and TRBJ2-3; no firm D call. Trimming removed 5 bases from V and 7 bases from J, with 13 bases in between. The CDR3 length is 13 residues. CDR1 SGHTA and CDR2 FQGNSA come from the germline V gene. The CDR3 spells CASSPIQANTQYF. DNA for the CDR3: TGTGCCAGCAGCCCCATTCAGGCTAATACGCAGTATTTT. The entire variable domain, with the rest obtained from reference TRBV7-2 and TRBJ2-3, is as follows: GAGVSQSPSNKVTEKGKDVELRCDPISGHTALYWYRQSLGQGLEFLIYFQGNSAPDKSGLPSDRFSAERTGGSVSTLTIQRTQQEDSAVYLCASSPIQANTQYFGPGTRLTVL.

On this clonotype: One end of the junction does not line up with germline, which may come from a read error. This chain links TRBV5-6 with TRBJ2-7; D gene unclear. The DNA matches TRBJ2-5 better at its end, which makes the J call doubtful. CDR1 and CDR2 (germline): SGHDT, YYEEEE. CDR3 size: 13 residues. In DNA, the CDR3 is TGTGCCTGCAGCCGGACGGTCCGAGAGACCCAGTACTTC. Translation gives CACSRTVRETQYF.

This clonotype was found a few times. This chain uses TRBV28 with TRBJ2-7; D tentatively fits TRBD1 or TRBD2 (6 bases each). Germline V gene sequence: CDR1 MDHEN, CDR2 SYDVKM. The V end was cut by 4 bases, the J end by 3 bases, with 13 bases between. CDR3 length: 14 residues. In DNA form, the CDR3 reads TGTGCCAGCAGTTCCCCGGGGGCTTACTACGAGCAGTACTTC. Translated: CASSSPGAYYEQYF.

This clonotype has a handful of counts. The chain employs TRBV4-1 and TRBJ1-2; the D is unclear. This CDR3 has 16 amino acids. With 0 bases removed from V and 4 bases from J, the gap between germline ends came to 15 bases. Germline V gene lookup returns CDR1 MGHRA and CDR2 YSYEKL. The CDR3 spells CASSQDPGWGGYGYTF. For the CDR3, the DNA is TGCGCCAGCAGCCAAGATCCAGGCTGGGGTGGCTATGGCTACACCTTC.

In the case of this clonotype: The CDR3 does not close with the conserved phenylalanine or tryptophan, likely indicating a read error. Written as DNA, the CDR3 is TGCGCCAGCAGCCAAGACTCAGGGAATCAGCCCCAGCATGTT. Translating it yields CASSQDSGNQPQHV. The chain is built from TRBV4-1 and TRBJ1-5; possibly TRBD1 for D (5 bases). The CDR3 contains 14 residues. V was shortened by 0 bases and J by 4 bases, with 7 bases between the two germline ends. Germline CDR1 reads MGHRA; CDR2 reads YSYEKL.